The 2 T cell receptor beta chains below all came from one sample that was sequenced in a study of T-cell memory formation after mild COVID-19. TCRdb re-called the 5' RACE reads with MiXCR, one entry per CDR3 protein. The sample has 400,000 or so distinct CDR3 sequences; under 25% are singletons. Sequencing was performed on PBMCs or a T cell subset sorted from them (not recorded which). All receptors derive from an adult woman who had mild COVID-19 (a few samples of this study predate the infection). Cell type and time point are not known.

This clonotype turned up a few times. The rearrangement joins TRBV12-3 or TRBV12-4 to TRBJ1-6; a weak D match, TRBD1 (6 bases). V was pared by 5 bases and J by 6 bases, with 17 bases between. The CDR3 spans 16 residues. The CDR3 sequence is CASSPRPADSNSPLHF. In nucleotides, the CDR3 is TGTGCCAGCAGTCCCAGGCCCGCGGACAGTAATTCACCCCTCCACTTT.

The chain links TRBV12-3 or TRBV12-4 to TRBJ2-4, with TRBD2 as a possible D gene (5 bases). The CDR3 consists of 14 residues. Trimming removed 2 bases at V and 5 bases at J, with 10 bases between. The CDR3 region is CASSLRMRENIQYF. The CDR3 coding sequence is TGTGCCAGCAGTTTAAGGATGAGGGAAAACATTCAGTACTTC.